The 9 T cell receptor beta chains given below trace back to one sample, sequenced in a study of cytomegalovirus exposure and HLA in healthy donors. Here immunoSEQ multiplex PCR was the method, and the copy in TCRdb shows in-frame clones only, minus some. The sample yields 100,000 to 150,000 clones, about 84% seen once. Material: PBMCs. Receptors were obtained from a man aged 18 to 29 in good health and CMV-seronegative.

The sample holds a few counts of this clone. The CDR3 loop is CAWSETGAFF. CDR3 sequence (DNA): TGTGCCTGGAGTGAAACCGGGGCTTTCTTT. J is TRBJ1-1 and V is TRBV30; D remains ambiguous. The germline V gene encodes CDR1 GTSNPN and CDR2 SVGIG (reference sequence). The CDR3 extends over 10 amino acids. V gave up 1 base and J gave up 11 bases, with 8 bases separating them.

The chain combines TRBV19 with TRBJ2-5; D is possibly TRBD1 (6 bases). The CDR3 length is 16 residues. The germline V and J ends were trimmed by 5 bases and 7 bases, with 23 bases remaining between them. Germline lookup yields CDR1 LNHDA and CDR2 SQIVND (reference sequence). CDR3: CASSPYRDTPSGTQYF. CDR3 bases: TGTGCCAGTAGTCCATACCGGGACACCCCTTCGGGGACCCAGTACTTC.

The CDR3 sequence: CASQDRGGTEAFF. As DNA, the CDR3 is TGTGCCAGTCAAGACAGGGGAGGTACTGAAGCTTTCTTT. This chain joins TRBV6-5 and TRBJ1-1; 8 bases map to TRBD1. The germline V gene has CDR1 MNHEY and CDR2 SVGAGI. The CDR3 spans 13 residues. Trimming removed 9 bases from V and 5 bases from J; junction bases left unmatched: 8.

The CDR3 reads CASSIGQQSNSPLHF. As DNA, the CDR3 is TGTGCCAGCAGCATCGGACAGCAAAGTAATTCACCCCTCCACTTT. The V call is TRBV7-2, the J call TRBJ1-6, with D perhaps TRBD1 (6 bases). The CDR3 runs to 15 residues. Germline CDR1 SGHTA, CDR2 FQGNSA. V gave up 5 bases and J gave up 6 bases, with 14 bases separating them.

The genes are TRBV6-5 and TRBJ1-2, with 9 positions matching TRBD1. Germline trimming cut 6 bases from V and 6 bases from J; bases unmatched to any gene: 5. CDR1 MNHEY and CDR2 SVGAGI come from the germline V gene. The CDR3 sequence is 13 residues long. The CDR3 spells CASRTGGSNGYTF. The CDR3 DNA reads as TGTGCCAGCAGAACAGGGGGCAGCAATGGCTACACCTTC.

The CDR3 DNA sequence: TGTGCCAGTAGTCCCAGGACAGGGCCAATGAACACTGAAGCTTTCTTT. Amino acid sequence: CASSPRTGPMNTEAFF. V is TRBV19 and J is TRBJ1-1; 8 positions match TRBD1. This CDR3 region has 16 residues. With 5 bases clipped from V and 0 bases from J, the junction kept 8 bases outside the gene matches. The germline V gene encodes CDR1 LNHDA and CDR2 SQIVND (reference sequence).

The chain links TRBV30 to TRBJ1-2; D gene ambiguous. The germline CDR1 and CDR2 sequences are GTSNPN and SVGIG (reference sequence). V lost 8 bases and J 3 bases, leaving 10 bases between the germline ends. The CDR3 is made up of 11 amino acids. CDR3 residues: CAREIDYGYTF. CDR3 bases: TGTGCCAGAGAGATCGACTATGGCTACACCTTC.

This chain connects TRBV2 to TRBJ2-2; 9 bases are a match to TRBD2. This CDR3 comprises 16 residues. Germline V gives CDR1 SNHLY, CDR2 FYNNEI. The ends lost 6 bases at V and 2 bases at J; junction bases unmatched: 7. The CDR3 loop is CASSPPSGANTGELFF. CDR3 bases: TGTGCCAGCAGCCCCCCTAGCGGGGCCAACACCGGGGAGCTGTTTTTT.

CDR3 amino acids: CASSPSASGKMFNEQFF. The DNA of the CDR3 is TGCGCCAGCAGCCCTTCCGCTAGCGGAAAGATGTTCAATGAGCAGTTCTTC. This chain links TRBV5-1 with TRBJ2-1, with TRBD2 identical over 7 bases. The V gene end was trimmed by 4 bases and the J gene end by 6 bases; junction bases not matched to a gene: 16. Germline assignment: CDR1 SGHRS and CDR2 YFSETQ. The CDR3 has 17 residues.